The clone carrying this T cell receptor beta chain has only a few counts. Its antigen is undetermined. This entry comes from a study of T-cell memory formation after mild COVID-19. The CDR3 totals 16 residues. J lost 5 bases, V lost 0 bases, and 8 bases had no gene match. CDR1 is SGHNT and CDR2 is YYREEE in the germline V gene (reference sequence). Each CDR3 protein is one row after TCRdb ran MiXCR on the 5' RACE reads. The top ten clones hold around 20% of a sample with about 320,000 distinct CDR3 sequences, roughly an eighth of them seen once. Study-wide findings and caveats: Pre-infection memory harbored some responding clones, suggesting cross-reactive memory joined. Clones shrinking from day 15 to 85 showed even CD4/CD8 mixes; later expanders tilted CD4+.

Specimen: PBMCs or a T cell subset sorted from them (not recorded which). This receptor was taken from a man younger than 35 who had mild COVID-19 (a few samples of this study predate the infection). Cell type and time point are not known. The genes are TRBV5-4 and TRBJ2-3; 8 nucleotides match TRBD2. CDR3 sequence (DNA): TGTGCCAGCAGCTTGGTTCCGGGGGGGCAGCGAGATACGCAGTATTTT. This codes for CASSLVPGGQRDTQYF.